This TCR beta chain was sequenced in a study of blood T cells in healthy people across ages. Study findings and constraints: Per-million-T-cell TCR beta diversity fell roughly linearly with age.

With a J-beta primer mix and a sample-barcoded 5' primer, a second PCR ran about 6 to 11 cycles. MiXCR, applied by TCRdb to the 5' RACE reads, yields one record per CDR3 protein. The data hold 1 million or so distinct CDR3 sequences, with 35% to 55% observed a single time. Concerning this clonotype itself: What it binds is unknown.

V lost 6 bases and J lost 4; bases outside the gene matches: 5. Germline assignment: CDR1 DFQATT and CDR2 SNEGSKA (reference sequence). The CDR3 covers 13 residues. This chain uses TRBV20-1 with TRBJ2-3; TRBD1 matches 9 bases. The origin of this receptor is a woman aged 60-70 years in good health. Sequencing was carried out using blood. The CDR3 DNA reads TGCAGTGCCGGGACAGGGCGCGCAGATACGCAGTATTTT. The encoded protein is CSAGTGRADTQYF.